Here is one TCR beta chain with its context. The antigen is undetermined. The sample is drawn from a study of CD8+ T cells in alopecia areata. Specified treatment: oral pan-JAK inhibitor, 5-10 mg twice daily. From PBMCs, CD4+ and CD8+ T cells were sorted. Investigators isolated RNA and reverse transcribed it into cDNA to act as the sequencing template. Only in-frame clones appear in the TCRdb table, and some are missing; sequencing was by immunoSEQ multiplex PCR. The table lists about 270,000 clones, 60% of them singletons, with more than 0.85% in the top ten. General study findings and limits: Tofacitinib delivered significant drops in scalp clonality and in expanded CD8+ clones among the top 100.

This TCR was sampled from a human donor with alopecia areata. The sample was CD4+ T cells sorted from blood, taken at week 52, from a patient treated with tofacitinib.

The CDR3 loop reads CASRSTGRETQYF. The CDR3 DNA reads TGCGCCAGCAGATCGACAGGGAGAGAGACCCAGTACTTC. The rearrangement uses TRBV5-1 and TRBJ2-5, with TRBD1 matching 7 bases. The CDR3 length is 13 residues. V dropped 5 bases and J dropped 4; count of bases not matched to a gene: 5. The germline CDR1 and CDR2 sequences are SGHRS and YFSETQ.